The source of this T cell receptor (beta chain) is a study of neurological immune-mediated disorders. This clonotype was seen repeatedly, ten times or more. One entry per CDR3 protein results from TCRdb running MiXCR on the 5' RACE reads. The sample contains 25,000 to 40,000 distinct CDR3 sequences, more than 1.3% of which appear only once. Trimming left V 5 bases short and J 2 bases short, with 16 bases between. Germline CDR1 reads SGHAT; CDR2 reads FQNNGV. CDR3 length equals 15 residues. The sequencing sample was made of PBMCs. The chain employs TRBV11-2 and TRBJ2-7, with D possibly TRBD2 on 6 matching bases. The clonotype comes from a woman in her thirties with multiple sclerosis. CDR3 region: CASSGISGLAYEQYF. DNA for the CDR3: TGTGCCAGCAGCGGGATTTCGGGACTCGCCTACGAGCAGTACTTC. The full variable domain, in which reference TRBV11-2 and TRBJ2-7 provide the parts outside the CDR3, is EAGVAQSPRYKIIEKRQSVAFWCNPISGHATLYWYQQILGQGPKLLIQFQNNGVVDDSQLPKDRFSAERLKGVDSTLKIQPAKLEDSAVYLCASSGISGLAYEQYFGPGTRLTVT.